The sequence of this T cell receptor beta chain was determined in a study of CD8 T cells in Susac syndrome. Overall study results and limits: Among people with Susac, CD8+ clonal expansion was greatest in TEMRA cells and active patients. In its TCR sequencing and HLA analysis, the study acknowledged that the number of individuals was relatively small. In total CD8+ repertoires, 15 to 20 Susac-specific public clones were detected, and CD8+ TEMRA repertoires contained four or five.

The CDR3 has 15 amino acids. Germline V gene sequence: CDR1 SGHNT, CDR2 YYREEE (reference sequence). The J segment lost 5 bases and the V segment lost 4 bases, leaving 6 bases of the junction unmatched. As for this clonotype: The antigen remains unidentified.

The RNA input was about 0.5 to 1 ug, and it was reverse transcribed with random hexamers. By means of immunoSEQ multiplex PCR, TCR beta CDR3 spanning 54 Vbeta and 13 Jbeta underwent amplification. TCRdb called the immunoSEQ multiplex PCR reads again in MiXCR, with one record for every CDR3 protein. The sample yields fewer than 80,000 distinct CDR3 sequences, 94% seen once. The chain is built from TRBV5-4 and TRBJ2-1, with 10 bases matching TRBD1. This receptor was obtained from a human donor with Susac syndrome. The source material was CD8+ T cells from PBMCs. The CDR3 loop is CASSVPGQGHNEQFF. CDR3 bases: TGTGCCAGCAGCGTGCCGGGACAGGGGCACAATGAGCAGTTCTTC.